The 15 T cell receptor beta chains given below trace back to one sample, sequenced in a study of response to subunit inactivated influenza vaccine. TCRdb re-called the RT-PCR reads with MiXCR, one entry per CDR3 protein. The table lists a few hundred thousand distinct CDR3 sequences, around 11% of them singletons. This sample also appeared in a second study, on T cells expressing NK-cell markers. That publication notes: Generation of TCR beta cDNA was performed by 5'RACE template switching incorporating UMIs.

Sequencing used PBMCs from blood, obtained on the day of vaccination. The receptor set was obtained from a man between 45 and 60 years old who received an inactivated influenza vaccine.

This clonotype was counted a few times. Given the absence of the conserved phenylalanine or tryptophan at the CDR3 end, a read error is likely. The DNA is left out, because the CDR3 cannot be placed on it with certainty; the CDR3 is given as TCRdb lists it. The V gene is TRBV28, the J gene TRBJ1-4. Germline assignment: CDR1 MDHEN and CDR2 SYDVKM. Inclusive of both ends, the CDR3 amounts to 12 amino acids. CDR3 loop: CASSLYGRPLEI.

The CDR3 spells CASSRVQVSYEQYF. In DNA, the CDR3 is TGTGCCAGCAGCCGAGTCCAGGTTTCCTACGAGCAGTACTTC. The chain couples TRBV7-9 to TRBJ2-7, with D hard to call. The CDR3 has 14 residues. From germline, CDR1 is SEHNR and CDR2 FQNEAQ (reference sequence). Between the trimmed V and J ends, which lost 5 bases and 1 base, there was a span of 12 bases.

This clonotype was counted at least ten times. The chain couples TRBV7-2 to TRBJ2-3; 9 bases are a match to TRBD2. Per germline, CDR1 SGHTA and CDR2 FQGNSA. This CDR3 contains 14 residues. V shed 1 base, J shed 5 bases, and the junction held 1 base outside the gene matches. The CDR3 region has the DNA TGTGCCAGCAGCTTAGATAGCGGGAGAGATACGCAGTATTTT. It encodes CASSLDSGRDTQYF. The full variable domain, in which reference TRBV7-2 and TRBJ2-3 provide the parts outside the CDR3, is GAGVSQSPSNKVTEKGKDVELRCDPISGHTALYWYRQSLGQGLEFLIYFQGNSAPDKSGLPSDRFSAERTGGSVSTLTIQRTQQEDSAVYLCASSLDSGRDTQYFGPGTRLTVL.

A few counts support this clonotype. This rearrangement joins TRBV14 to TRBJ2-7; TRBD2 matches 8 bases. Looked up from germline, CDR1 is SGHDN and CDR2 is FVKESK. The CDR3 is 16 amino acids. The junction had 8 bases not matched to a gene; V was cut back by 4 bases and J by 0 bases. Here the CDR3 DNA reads TGTGCCAGCAGCCCCCCAGCGACTAGCGACTCCTACGAGCAGTACTTC. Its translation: CASSPPATSDSYEQYF. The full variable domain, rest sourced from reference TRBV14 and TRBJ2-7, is EAGVTQFPSHSVIEKGQTVTLRCDPISGHDNLYWYRRVMGKEIKFLLHFVKESKQDESGMPNNRFLAERTGGTYSTLKVQPAELEDSGVYFCASSPPATSDSYEQYFGPGTRLTVT.

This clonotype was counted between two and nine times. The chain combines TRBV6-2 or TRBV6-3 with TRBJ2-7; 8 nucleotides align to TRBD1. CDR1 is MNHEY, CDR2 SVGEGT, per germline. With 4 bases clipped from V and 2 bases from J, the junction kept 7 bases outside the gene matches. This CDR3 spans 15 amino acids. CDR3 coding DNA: TGTGCCAGCAGTTTCGGGACAGGACGACCCTACGAGCAGTACTTC. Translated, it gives CASSFGTGRPYEQYF.

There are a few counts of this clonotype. The CDR3 reads CASRIPGQVVFWEKLFF. CDR3 in DNA: TGTGCCAGCAGAATCCCGGGACAGGTTGTCTTTTGGGAAAAACTGTTTTTT. This sequence joins TRBV21-1 and TRBJ1-4; TRBD1 reflects the table's D call only, with no check against the DNA. TRBV21-1 is designated a pseudogene. The CDR3 is 17 residues long.

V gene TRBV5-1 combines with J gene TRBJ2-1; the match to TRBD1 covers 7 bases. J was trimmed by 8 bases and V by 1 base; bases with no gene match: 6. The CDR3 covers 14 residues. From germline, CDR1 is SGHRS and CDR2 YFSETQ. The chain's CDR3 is CASSLKGARDEQFF. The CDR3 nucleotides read TGCGCCAGCAGCTTGAAGGGGGCGCGAGATGAGCAGTTCTTC.

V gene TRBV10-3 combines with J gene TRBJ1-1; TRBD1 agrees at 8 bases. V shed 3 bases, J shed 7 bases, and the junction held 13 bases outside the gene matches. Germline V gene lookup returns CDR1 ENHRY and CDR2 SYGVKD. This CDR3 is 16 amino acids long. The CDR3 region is CAISDPSTGGFSEAFF. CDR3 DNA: TGTGCCATCAGTGATCCCTCAACAGGGGGTTTTAGTGAAGCTTTCTTT.

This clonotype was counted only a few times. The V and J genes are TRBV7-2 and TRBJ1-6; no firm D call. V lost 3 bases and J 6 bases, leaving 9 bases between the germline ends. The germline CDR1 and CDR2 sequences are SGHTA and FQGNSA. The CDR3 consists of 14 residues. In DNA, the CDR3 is TGTGCCAGCAGCTTTTCCGGGGTTAATTCACCCCTCCACTTT. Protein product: CASSFSGVNSPLHF.

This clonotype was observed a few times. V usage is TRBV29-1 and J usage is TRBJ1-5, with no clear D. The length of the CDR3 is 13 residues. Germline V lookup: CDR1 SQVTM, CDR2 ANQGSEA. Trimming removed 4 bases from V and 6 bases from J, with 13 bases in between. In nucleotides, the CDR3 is TGCAGCGTTGGTGAAGCTACCACTCAGCCCCAGCATTTT. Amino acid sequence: CSVGEATTQPQHF. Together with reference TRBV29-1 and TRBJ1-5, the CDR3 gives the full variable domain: SAVISQKPSRDICQRGTSLTIQCQVDSQVTMMFWYRQQPGQSLTLIATANQGSEATYESGFVIDKFPISRPNLTFSTLTVSNMSPEDSSIYLCSVGEATTQPQHFGDGTRLSIL.

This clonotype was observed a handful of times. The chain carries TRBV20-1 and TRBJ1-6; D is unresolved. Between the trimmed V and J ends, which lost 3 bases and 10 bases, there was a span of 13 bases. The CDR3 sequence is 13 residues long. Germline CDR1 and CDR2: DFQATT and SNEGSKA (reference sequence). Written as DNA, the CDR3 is TGCAGTGCTAGTGGCAGCTCCGGGTCACCCCTCCACTTT. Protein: CSASGSSGSPLHF.

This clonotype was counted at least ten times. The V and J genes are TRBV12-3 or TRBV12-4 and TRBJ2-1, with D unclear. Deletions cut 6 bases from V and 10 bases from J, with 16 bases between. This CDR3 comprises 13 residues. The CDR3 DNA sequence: TGTGCCAGCAGCCGGAACCCTGTGAGGGAGCAGTTCTTC. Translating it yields CASSRNPVREQFF.

This chain's CDR3 is CASSPKPGRKNIQYF. DNA of the CDR3: TGTGCCAGCAGTCCAAAACCGGGACGCAAAAACATTCAGTACTTC. The chain employs TRBV7-9 and TRBJ2-4, with D possibly called TRBD1 or TRBD2 (5 bases each). CDR1 is SEHNR and CDR2 is FQNEAQ in the germline V gene (reference sequence). The CDR3 runs to 15 residues. Deletions cut 6 bases from V and 3 bases from J, with 15 bases between.

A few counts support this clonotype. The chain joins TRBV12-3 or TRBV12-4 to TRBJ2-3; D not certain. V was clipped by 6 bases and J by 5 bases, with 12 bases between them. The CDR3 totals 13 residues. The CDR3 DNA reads TGTGCCAGCAGCCGCCGGGTTATAGATACGCAGTATTTT. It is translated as CASSRRVIDTQYF.

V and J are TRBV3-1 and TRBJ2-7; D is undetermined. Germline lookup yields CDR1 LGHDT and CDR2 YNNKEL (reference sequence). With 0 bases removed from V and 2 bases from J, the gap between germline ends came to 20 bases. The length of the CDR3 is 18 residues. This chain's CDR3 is CASSQDWLDVAYPYEQYF. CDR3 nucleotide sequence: TGTGCCAGCAGCCAAGATTGGCTCGACGTTGCCTACCCCTACGAGCAGTACTTC.